A single sample gave rise to the 26 T cell receptor beta chains below, sequenced in a study of blood T cell repertoires in COVID-19. Sequenced by immunoSEQ multiplex PCR; TCRdb stores in-frame clones only, minus some. The sample yields around 200,000 clones, almost 90% seen once. The sample consisted of peripheral blood. Receptor source: a man aged 18 to 29 with active or convalescent COVID-19.

The chain combines TRBV5-1 with TRBJ2-2, with 7 bases fitting TRBD1. Trimming cost V 6 bases and J 6 bases; bases outside gene matches: 5. The CDR3 runs to 13 residues. CDR1 is SGHRS, CDR2 YFSETQ, per germline. CDR3 protein: CASTRQGAGELFF. The CDR3 DNA reads as TGCGCCAGCACCCGACAGGGCGCCGGGGAGCTGTTTTTT.

This sequence joins TRBV27 and TRBJ2-2; no reliable D call. Trimming shortened V by 8 bases and J by 2 bases, and 18 bases separated the two germline ends. Germline-derived CDR1 and CDR2 are MNHEY and SMNVEV (reference sequence). This CDR3 is built from 16 residues. The CDR3 loop reads CASAPFGRKNTGELFF. The CDR3 DNA follows: TGTGCCAGCGCCCCATTCGGCAGGAAAAACACCGGGGAGCTGTTTTTT.

CDR3 amino acids: CASSGGGPHYYNEQFF. The CDR3 nucleotides read TGTGCCAGCAGCGGCGGGGGCCCCCACTACTACAATGAGCAGTTCTTC. The rearrangement links TRBV3-1 (or the pseudogene TRBV3-2) to TRBJ2-1; TRBD2 might be the D (7 bases). Trimming left V 5 bases short and J 3 bases short, with 17 bases between. The CDR3 totals 16 residues. Per the germline V gene, CDR1 is LGHDT and CDR2 is YNNKEL (reference sequence).

V is TRBV3-1 (or the pseudogene TRBV3-2) and J is TRBJ1-2; D is unresolved. The germline CDR1 and CDR2 sequences are LGHDT and YNNKEL (reference sequence). This CDR3 is built from 16 residues. Trimming left V 0 bases short and J 8 bases short, with 19 bases between. The CDR3 sequence is CASSQDKAEGGWGYTF. The CDR3 DNA reads TGTGCCAGCAGCCAAGATAAGGCGGAGGGAGGTTGGGGCTACACCTTC.

The chain has TRBV28 and TRBJ2-3; D is perhaps TRBD1 (6 bases). Trimming shortened V by 4 bases and J by 6 bases, and 14 bases separated the two germline ends. Germline V gene data show CDR1 as MDHEN and CDR2 as SYDVKM. CDR3 length equals 14 residues. The CDR3 nucleotides read TGTGCCAGCAGTTCCACAGGGATTCAGGATACGCAGTATTTT. This encodes CASSSTGIQDTQYF.

The J gene is TRBJ1-6, the V gene TRBV15, with D hard to call. The CDR3 contains 15 residues. Germline V gene sequence: CDR1 LNHNV, CDR2 YYDKDF (reference sequence). Trimming took off 2 bases at V and 9 bases at J, with 14 bases between the two ends. CDR3 nucleotide sequence: TGTGCCACCAGCAGAACCGGGGAATCGGGTTCACCCCTCCACTTT. It translates to CATSRTGESGSPLHF.

This chain links TRBV5-8 with TRBJ2-1; TRBD2 agrees at 7 bases. The CDR3 sequence is 15 residues long. V trimming: 2 bases; J trimming: 8 bases; junction bases outside the gene matches: 10. Germline CDR1 is SGHTS and CDR2 is YDEGEE. The CDR3 reads CASSFSGRAMDEQFF. CDR3 DNA: TGTGCCAGCAGCTTCAGTGGGAGGGCCATGGATGAGCAGTTCTTC.

This chain's CDR3 is CASSETGLNTGELFF. DNA of the CDR3: TGTGCCAGCAGTGAAACAGGGCTGAACACCGGGGAGCTGTTTTTT. This chain uses TRBV9 with TRBJ2-2, with TRBD1 as a possible D gene (6 bases). This CDR3 has 15 residues. CDR1 is SGDLS, CDR2 YYNGEE, per germline. V lost 5 bases to trimming and J lost 1 base, with 12 bases between them. The whole variable domain, filled in from reference TRBV9 and TRBJ2-2, reads DSGVTQTPKHLITATGQRVTLRCSPRSGDLSVYWYQQSLDQGLQFLIQYYNGEERAKGNILERFSAQQFPDLHSELNLSSLELGDSALYFCASSETGLNTGELFFGEGSRLTVL.

The rearrangement joins TRBV6-5 to TRBJ1-1, with 7 bases matching TRBD1. In germline, CDR1 is MNHEY, CDR2 SVGAGI. The CDR3 is 14 amino acids. J lost 3 bases, V lost 6 bases, and 7 bases had no gene match. The CDR3 here is CASSGNQGDTEAFF. The DNA of the CDR3 is TGTGCCAGCAGCGGCAATCAGGGGGACACTGAAGCTTTCTTT.

This chain joins TRBV9 and TRBJ2-7; 7 bases agree with TRBD1. Germline loops: CDR1 SGDLS, CDR2 YYNGEE. The CDR3 extends over 15 amino acids. Trimming removed 5 bases from V and 0 bases from J; junction bases left unmatched: 8. Here the CDR3 DNA reads TGTGCCAGCAGTGGTGGGACAGAGAGCTCCTACGAGCAGTACTTC. It specifies CASSGGTESSYEQYF.

The chain combines TRBV9 with TRBJ1-4; possibly TRBD1 for D (5 bases). Trimming took 4 bases from V and 11 from J, leaving 12 bases between them. CDR1 is SGDLS and CDR2 is YYNGEE in the germline V gene. The CDR3 length is 12 residues. CDR3 in amino acids: CASSPNNRKLFF. The CDR3 nucleotides read TGTGCCAGCAGCCCAAACAACAGGAAACTGTTTTTT. The full variable domain, its missing parts supplied by reference TRBV9 and TRBJ1-4, is DSGVTQTPKHLITATGQRVTLRCSPRSGDLSVYWYQQSLDQGLQFLIQYYNGEERAKGNILERFSAQQFPDLHSELNLSSLELGDSALYFCASSPNNRKLFFGSGTQLSVL.

The chain combines TRBV18 with TRBJ1-1, with a tentative D call TRBD1 (5 bases). This CDR3 has 15 residues. CDR1 is KGHSH and CDR2 is LQKENI in the germline V gene. Between the trimmed V and J ends, which lost 4 bases and 1 base, there was a span of 13 bases. DNA of the CDR3: TGTGCCAGCTCACTAACTCGGACATCGAACACTGAAGCTTTCTTT. It specifies CASSLTRTSNTEAFF.

The chain employs TRBV3-1 (or the pseudogene TRBV3-2) and TRBJ1-2; D unclear. The CDR3 totals 14 residues. The V gene's germline CDR1 is LGHDT and CDR2 YNNKEL (reference sequence). The V end was cut by 1 base, the J end by 7 bases, with 13 bases between. The DNA for the CDR3 is TGTGCCAGCAGCCAAGGGTTTCGGGATATTGGCTACACCTTC. Translation: CASSQGFRDIGYTF.

The chain recombines TRBV6-5 with TRBJ1-6, with no clear D. Germline CDR1 reads MNHEY; CDR2 reads SVGAGI. This CDR3 contains 16 residues. The ends were cut back, 2 bases at V and 10 bases at J, with 18 bases in the middle. DNA of the CDR3: TGTGCCAGCAGTTACAGCGGACTGTCAATTGACTCACCCCTCCACTTT. Translated: CASSYSGLSIDSPLHF.

The chain has TRBV7-9 and TRBJ2-1; the match to TRBD2 covers 9 bases. The V and J ends lost 5 bases and 3 bases, in that order; junction bases with no gene match: 5. The CDR3 has 15 amino acids. Germline values: CDR1 SEHNR, CDR2 FQNEAQ (reference sequence). CDR3 protein: CASSLLAGSYNEQFF. The CDR3 nucleotides read TGTGCCAGCAGCCTGCTAGCGGGGAGCTACAATGAGCAGTTCTTC.

The gene calls are TRBV7-2 and TRBJ2-7; maybe TRBD1 (5 bases). From germline, CDR1 is SGHTA and CDR2 FQGNSA. The CDR3 is made up of 16 amino acids. V lost 4 bases and J lost 0, with 16 bases in between. The CDR3 region has the DNA TGTGCCAGCAGCTCGGCCCTCATGACAGCCTCCTACGAGCAGTACTTC. This translates into CASSSALMTASYEQYF.

The V and J genes are TRBV30 and TRBJ2-7; a possible D gene is TRBD2 (6 bases). CDR3 length equals 14 residues. Per germline, CDR1 GTSNPN and CDR2 SVGIG (reference sequence). V was clipped by 1 base and J by 9 bases, with 19 bases between them. DNA of the CDR3: TGTGCCTGGAGTGAAGGACTACAGATACCCGTGCAGTACTTC. It is translated as CAWSEGLQIPVQYF.

This clone appeared once. The chain couples TRBV7-9 to TRBJ2-7, with TRBD2 identical over 7 bases. The ends lost 1 base at V and 3 bases at J; junction bases unmatched: 9. There are 16 residues in the CDR3. Germline V lookup: CDR1 SEHNR, CDR2 FQNEAQ (reference sequence). Here the CDR3 DNA reads TGTGCCAGCAGCTTAGTAATAGCGGGTAATGACTACGAGCAGTACTTC. Translated, it gives CASSLVIAGNDYEQYF.

V gene TRBV5-6 combines with J gene TRBJ1-3; no definite D call. Per germline, CDR1 SGHDT and CDR2 YYEEEE. The CDR3 sequence is 15 residues long. The V end was cut by 4 bases, the J end by 0 bases, with 11 bases between. CDR3 DNA: TGTGCCAGCAGCCGAAACTTAAACTCTGGAAACACCATATATTTT. Amino acids: CASSRNLNSGNTIYF.

This clone was observed a single time. CDR3 DNA sequence: TGTGCCAGTAGTCCGAAACAGGGGGCGCAGATAAATACGCAGTATTTT. This gives the protein CASSPKQGAQINTQYF. The V call is TRBV19, the J call TRBJ2-3; 9 bases map to TRBD1. The length of the CDR3 is 16 residues. The germline V gene has CDR1 LNHDA and CDR2 SQIVND (reference sequence). The V and J ends lost 5 bases and 7 bases, in that order; junction bases with no gene match: 13.

This chain links TRBV5-1 with TRBJ2-7, with D tentatively TRBD1 (5 bases). The CDR3 sequence is 13 residues long. Germline-derived CDR1 and CDR2 are SGHRS and YFSETQ. V was pared by 4 bases and J by 3 bases, with 11 bases between. CDR3 in amino acids: CASSPLQGYEQYF. The DNA for the CDR3 is TGCGCCAGCAGCCCCCTCCAGGGCTACGAGCAGTACTTC.

The CDR3 region has the DNA TGTGCCAGTAGTACCCCGGGGTTAGTCAATCAGCCCCAGCATTTT. Its translation is CASSTPGLVNQPQHF. The chain combines TRBV19 with TRBJ1-5; D is undetermined. V lost 4 bases and J lost 3, with 13 bases in between. CDR3 length: 15 residues. From germline, CDR1 is LNHDA and CDR2 SQIVND (reference sequence).

This clone was counted a single time. The V gene is TRBV5-4, the J gene TRBJ2-3; 10 bases map to TRBD2. This CDR3 is 16 amino acids long. With V trimmed by 0 bases and J by 4 bases, 5 bases remained unmatched. Germline V lookup: CDR1 SGHNT, CDR2 YYREEE (reference sequence). The CDR3 region has the DNA TGTGCCAGCAGCTTGGGGGCTAGCGGGAGCGCAGATACGCAGTATTTT. Protein product: CASSLGASGSADTQYF. Drawing the rest from reference TRBV5-4 and TRBJ2-3, the complete variable domain is ETGVTQSPTHLIKTRGQQVTLRCSSQSGHNTVSWYQQALGQGPQFIFQYYREEENGRGNFPPRFSGLQFPNYSSELNVNALELDDSALYLCASSLGASGSADTQYFGPGTRLTVL.

The genes are TRBV9 and TRBJ1-4, with TRBD1 as a possible D gene (6 bases). The germline V and J ends were trimmed by 3 bases and 8 bases, with 11 bases remaining between them. Germline V CDR1 and CDR2: SGDLS, YYNGEE. CDR3 length: 13 residues. CDR3 sequence reads: CASSGRGGEKLFF. As DNA, the CDR3 is TGTGCCAGCAGCGGCAGGGGTGGGGAAAAACTGTTTTTT.

This chain connects TRBV9 to TRBJ2-4; 8 bases align to TRBD1. V dropped 3 bases and J dropped 0; count of bases not matched to a gene: 5. In germline, CDR1 is SGDLS, CDR2 YYNGEE. There are 16 residues in the CDR3. This CDR3 is CASSGTGNLAKNIQYF. CDR3 coding DNA: TGTGCCAGCAGCGGGACAGGGAATTTAGCCAAAAACATTCAGTACTTC.

Written as DNA, the CDR3 is TGTGCCAGCAGTTACCTCGGTTCGGGGGGGCCCAATGAGCAGTTCTTC. It codes for CASSYLGSGGPNEQFF. The J gene is TRBJ2-1, the V gene TRBV6-5; 8 nucleotides agree with TRBD2. The V segment lost 2 bases and the J segment 6 bases; nucleotides outside the gene matches: 9. The germline gives CDR1 MNHEY, CDR2 SVGAGI. This CDR3 contains 16 residues.